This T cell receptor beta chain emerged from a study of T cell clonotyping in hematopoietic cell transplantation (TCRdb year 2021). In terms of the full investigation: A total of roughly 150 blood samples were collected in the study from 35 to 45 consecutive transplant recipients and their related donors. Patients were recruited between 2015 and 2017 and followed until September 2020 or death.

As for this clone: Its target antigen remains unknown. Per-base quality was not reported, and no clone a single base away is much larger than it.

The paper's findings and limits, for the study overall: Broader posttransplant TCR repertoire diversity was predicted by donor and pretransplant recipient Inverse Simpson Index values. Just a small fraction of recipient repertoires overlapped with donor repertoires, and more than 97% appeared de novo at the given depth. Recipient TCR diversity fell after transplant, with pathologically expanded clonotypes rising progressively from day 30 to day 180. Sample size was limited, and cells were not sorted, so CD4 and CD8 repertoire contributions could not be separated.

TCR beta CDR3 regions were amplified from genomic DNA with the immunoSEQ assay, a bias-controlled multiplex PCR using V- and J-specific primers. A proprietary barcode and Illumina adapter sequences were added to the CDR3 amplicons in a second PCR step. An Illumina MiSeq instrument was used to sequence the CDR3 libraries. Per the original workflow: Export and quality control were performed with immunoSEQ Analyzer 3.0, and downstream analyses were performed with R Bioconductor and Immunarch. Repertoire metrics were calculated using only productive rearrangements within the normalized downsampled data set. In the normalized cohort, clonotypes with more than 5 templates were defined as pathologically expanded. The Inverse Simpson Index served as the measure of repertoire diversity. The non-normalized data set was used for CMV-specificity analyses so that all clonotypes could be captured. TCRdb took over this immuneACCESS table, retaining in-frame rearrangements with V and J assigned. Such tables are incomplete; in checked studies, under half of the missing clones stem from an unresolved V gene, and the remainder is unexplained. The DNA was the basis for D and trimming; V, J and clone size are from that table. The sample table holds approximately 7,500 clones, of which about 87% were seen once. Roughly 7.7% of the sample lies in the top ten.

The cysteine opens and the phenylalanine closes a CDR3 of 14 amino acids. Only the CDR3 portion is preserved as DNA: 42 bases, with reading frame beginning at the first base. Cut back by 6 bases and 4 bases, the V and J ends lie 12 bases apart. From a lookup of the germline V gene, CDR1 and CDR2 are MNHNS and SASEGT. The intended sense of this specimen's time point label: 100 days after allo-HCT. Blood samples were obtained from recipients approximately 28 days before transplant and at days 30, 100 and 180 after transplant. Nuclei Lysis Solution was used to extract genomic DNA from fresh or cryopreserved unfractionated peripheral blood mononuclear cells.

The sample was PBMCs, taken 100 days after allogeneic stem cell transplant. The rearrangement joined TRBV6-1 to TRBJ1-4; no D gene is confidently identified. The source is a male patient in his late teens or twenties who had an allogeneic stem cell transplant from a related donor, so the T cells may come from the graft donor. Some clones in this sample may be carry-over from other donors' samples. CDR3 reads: CASRSGYYNEKLFF. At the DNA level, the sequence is TGTGCCAGCAGATCAGGATACTATAATGAAAAACTGTTTTTT.